Shown below are 20 T cell receptor beta chains from a single sample sequenced in a study of T cells in Graves' hyperthyroidism and ophthalmopathy (dated by TCRdb to between 2018 and 2021). Libraries were made using multiplex PCR. The instrument was an Illumina HiSeq 2000. The TCR beta CDR3 regions were amplified from the RNA transcripts. For the first round of RT-PCR on the TCR CDR3, the HTBI primer set was used together with the Qiagen OneStep RT-PCR kit. TCRdb itself trimmed the public reads at Q25 with fastp, ran MiXCR and retained productive beta chains. Rows with one shared CDR3 protein collapse into an entry with the most common genes and DNA. Across this sample there are a few hundred thousand distinct CDR3 sequences, with 13% to 15% seen only once. The ten largest clones capture about an eighth of the sample. The sequencing sample was made of blood. The receptors were gathered from a woman in her thirties or forties with Graves' hyperthyroidism that later progressed to Graves' ophthalmopathy.

This clonotype showed up many times. The chain joins TRBV7-6 to TRBJ2-1; the D is unclear. The germline V gene has CDR1 SGHVS and CDR2 FNYEAQ. Trimming pared 1 base from V and 2 bases from J, leaving 6 bases between. This CDR3 comprises 14 residues. CDR3 sequence: CASSLGPTYNEQFF. The CDR3 DNA sequence: TGTGCCAGCAGCTTAGGCCCAACCTACAATGAGCAGTTCTTC.

This clonotype was counted only a few times. The rearrangement uses TRBV20-1 and TRBJ1-5; no firm D call. Trimming left V 0 bases short and J 1 base short, with 4 bases between. Germline V gene lookup returns CDR1 DFQATT and CDR2 SNEGSKA (reference sequence). The CDR3 is made up of 13 amino acids. The CDR3 DNA is TGCAGTGCTAGAGAGGGCAGCAATCAGCCCCAGCATTTT. Its protein product is CSAREGSNQPQHF.

At least ten counts were recorded for this clonotype. DNA of the CDR3: TGTGCCAGCAGTGACGAAATACAGGGTTGGAGCACTGAAGCTTTCTTT. Amino acid sequence: CASSDEIQGWSTEAFF. V gene TRBV2 combines with J gene TRBJ1-1; possibly TRBD1 for D (6 bases). There are 16 residues in the CDR3. The V and J ends lost 3 bases and 4 bases respectively, with 18 bases between them. The germline gives CDR1 SNHLY, CDR2 FYNNEI.

This clonotype was counted many times. The J gene is TRBJ2-3, the V gene TRBV5-8, with 7 positions matching TRBD2. The CDR3 runs 16 residues. V lost 0 bases and J lost 2; bases outside the gene matches: 6. Per the germline V gene, CDR1 is SGHTS and CDR2 is YDEGEE. CDR3 amino acids: CASSLAGGRYTDTQYF. In nucleotides, the CDR3 is TGTGCCAGCAGCTTGGCCGGGGGGAGGTACACAGATACGCAGTATTTT.

This clonotype was observed a handful of times. J is TRBJ1-1 and V is TRBV19, with D perhaps TRBD1 (6 bases). From germline, CDR1 is LNHDA and CDR2 SQIVND (reference sequence). The V and J ends lost 7 bases and 5 bases respectively, with 8 bases between them. The CDR3 consists of 11 residues. CDR3 loop: CASKGGTEAFF. CDR3 nucleotides: TGTGCCAGTAAAGGGGGGACTGAAGCTTTCTTT.

This clonotype was detected ten times or more. The chain employs TRBV12-3 or TRBV12-4 and TRBJ2-7, with D hard to call. V was cut by 2 bases and J by 0 bases, with 8 bases left in between. The CDR3 has 14 residues. In DNA form, the CDR3 reads TGTGCCAGCAGTTTATCCGGAGTCTCCTACGAGCAGTACTTC. This gives the protein CASSLSGVSYEQYF.

This clonotype was picked up many times. This chain connects TRBV12-3 or TRBV12-4 to TRBJ1-2, with D unresolved. The CDR3 contains 14 residues. The V and J ends lost 5 bases and 3 bases respectively, with 13 bases between them. This CDR3 is CASSRSGPHYGYTF. For the CDR3, the DNA is TGTGCCAGCAGTCGTAGCGGGCCTCACTATGGCTACACCTTC.

This clonotype was observed at least ten times. The gene calls are TRBV29-1 and TRBJ1-1; possible D gene TRBD1, 5 bases. The length of the CDR3 is 12 residues. Trimming pared 3 bases from V and 4 bases from J, leaving 9 bases between. Germline V gene data show CDR1 as SQVTM and CDR2 as ANQGSEA. Here the CDR3 reads CSVDRESTEAFF. The CDR3 nucleotides are TGCAGCGTTGACAGGGAGTCCACTGAAGCTTTCTTT.

This clonotype was counted at least ten times. The chain links TRBV7-8 to TRBJ1-6; D is undetermined. The CDR3 contains 16 residues. Deletions cut 5 bases from V and 7 bases from J, with 18 bases between. Germline CDR1 SGHVS, CDR2 FQNEAQ. The CDR3 here is CASSPGVWKKNSPLHF. Here the CDR3 DNA reads TGTGCCAGCAGCCCCGGTGTGTGGAAGAAAAATTCACCCCTCCACTTT.

This clonotype was found many times. The V and J genes are TRBV20-1 and TRBJ1-2; weak D call: TRBD1 (5 bases). The V end was cut by 1 base, the J end by 4 bases, with 34 bases between. This CDR3 is 21 amino acids long. Germline V CDR1 and CDR2: DFQATT, SNEGSKA (reference sequence). The CDR3 region is CSARAREGPTLRRVGIYGYTF. CDR3 nucleotide sequence: TGCAGTGCTAGAGCTCGCGAGGGGCCCACCTTAAGACGAGTGGGCATCTATGGCTACACCTTC.

The chain is built from TRBV7-2 and TRBJ2-1; 16 nucleotides line up with TRBD2. Trimming took 7 bases from V and 6 from J; bases not matched to a gene: 6. Germline assignment: CDR1 SGHTA and CDR2 FQGNSA. This CDR3 has 16 amino acids. The CDR3 here is CASKAGLAGGGNEQFF. The CDR3 coding sequence is TGTGCCAGCAAAGCGGGACTAGCGGGAGGGGGCAATGAGCAGTTCTTC. The entire variable domain, with the rest obtained from reference TRBV7-2 and TRBJ2-1, is as follows: GAGVSQSPSNKVTEKGKDVELRCDPISGHTALYWYRQSLGQGLEFLIYFQGNSAPDKSGLPSDRFSAERTGGSVSTLTIQRTQQEDSAVYLCASKAGLAGGGNEQFFGPGTRLTVL.

The chain recombines TRBV14 with TRBJ2-1, with 11 bases lining up with TRBD2. The CDR3 covers 18 residues. Germline-derived CDR1 and CDR2 are SGHDN and FVKESK. V lost 3 bases and J lost 4; bases outside the gene matches: 11. The CDR3 reads CASSHLAGGLKRYNEQFF. The CDR3 nucleotides read TGTGCCAGCAGCCATTTAGCGGGAGGGCTGAAAAGGTACAATGAGCAGTTCTTC.

This clonotype occurred many times. This sequence joins TRBV28 and TRBJ2-7; 9 nucleotides align to TRBD1. The CDR3 sequence is 17 residues long. With V trimmed by 3 bases and J by 5 bases, 14 bases remained unmatched. Germline V gene lookup returns CDR1 MDHEN and CDR2 SYDVKM. CDR3 amino acids: CASSLSVWTGDAHEQYF. The DNA for the CDR3 is TGTGCCAGCAGTTTGTCAGTTTGGACAGGGGATGCCCACGAGCAGTACTTC.

To note about this clonotype: A much larger clone is a single base away; this may be a read error. The chain combines TRBV10-3 with TRBJ1-6; D not certain. The CDR3 sequence is 14 residues long. Per the germline V gene, CDR1 is ENHRY and CDR2 is SYGVKD. In nucleotides, the CDR3 is TGTGCCATCAGTGGGTCAGGCCCTAATACACCCCTCCACTTT. It translates to CAISGSGPNTPLHF.

This clonotype was recorded at least ten times. V and J are TRBV9 and TRBJ2-1; D perhaps matches TRBD2 (6 bases). V shed 3 bases and J shed 8 bases, with 12 bases lying between them. The CDR3 sequence is 13 residues long. Germline values: CDR1 SGDLS, CDR2 YYNGEE. The CDR3 region has the DNA TGTGCCAGCAGCGCGGGGGAGGTCTATGAGCAGTTCTTC. As protein: CASSAGEVYEQFF.

This clonotype was seen at least ten times. This chain's CDR3 is CASSPRKGGTEAFF. CDR3 coding DNA: TGTGCCAGCAGCCCTAGGAAGGGGGGCACTGAAGCTTTCTTT. This rearrangement joins TRBV7-2 to TRBJ1-1; TRBD1 is a possible D gene (6 bases). Trimming cost V 5 bases and J 4 bases, with 14 bases left between them. Germline loops: CDR1 SGHTA, CDR2 FQGNSA. The CDR3 length is 14 residues.

V usage is TRBV27 and J usage is TRBJ2-1; 15 bases match TRBD2. The J segment lost 7 bases and the V segment lost 7 bases, leaving 11 bases of the junction unmatched. This CDR3 contains 17 residues. Germline-derived CDR1 and CDR2 are MNHEY and SMNVEV (reference sequence). This CDR3 reads CASKASGTSGRRNEQFF. The CDR3 DNA is TGTGCCAGCAAAGCATCCGGGACTAGCGGGAGGAGGAATGAGCAGTTCTTC.

In its sample, this clonotype was seen many times. V and J are TRBV2 and TRBJ1-6, with 8 bases matching TRBD1. The V gene's germline CDR1 is SNHLY and CDR2 FYNNEI. CDR3 length equals 17 residues. Trimming removed 6 bases from V and 4 bases from J; junction bases left unmatched: 11. CDR3 DNA sequence: TGTGCCAGCAGGGAGGATTTTGGACAGGGATATAATTCACCCCTCCACTTT. This gives the protein CASREDFGQGYNSPLHF.

In this sample, this clonotype turned up many times. The chain links TRBV12-3 or TRBV12-4 to TRBJ2-3, with D perhaps matching TRBD1 (5 bases). The CDR3 extends over 14 amino acids. V was trimmed by 9 bases and J by 4 bases, leaving 17 bases between them. CDR3 coding DNA: TGTGCCAGTGAACTTAGGGGTGTTGCAGATACGCAGTATTTT. It is translated as CASELRGVADTQYF.

Many counts were recorded for this clonotype. The chain combines TRBV5-1 with TRBJ1-1, with 9 positions matching TRBD1. CDR3 length: 15 residues. Germline V gene data show CDR1 as SGHRS and CDR2 as YFSETQ. Trimming took 4 bases from V and 1 from J; bases not matched to a gene: 5. The CDR3 protein is CASSIGQGTNTEAFF. In DNA, the CDR3 is TGCGCCAGCAGCATAGGACAGGGGACGAACACTGAAGCTTTCTTT. Together with reference TRBV5-1 and TRBJ1-1, the CDR3 gives the full variable domain: KAGVTQTPRYLIKTRGQQVTLSCSPISGHRSVSWYQQTPGQGLQFLFEYFSETQRNKGNFPGRFSGRQFSNSRSEMNVSTLELGDSALYLCASSIGQGTNTEAFFGQGTRLTVV.